The subject of this entry is one T cell receptor (beta chain). The antigen remains undetermined. Using immunoSEQ multiplex PCR, the repertoire was profiled, and TCRdb retains in-frame clones only, with some absent. The sample shows tens of thousands of clones, over 80% of them seen only once. These data belong to a study of PD-1 blockade in classical Hodgkin lymphoma. Overall study findings and caveats: The study reported lower baseline TCR diversity in newly diagnosed patients than in healthy donors. Unlike CD8+ TCR diversity, which did not rise significantly by C4D1, CD4+ TCR diversity did.

Indicated time point: cycle 4 day 1 (C4D1), after around six weeks of nivolumab. Each and every patient relapsed after autologous stem cell transplantation, and patients got differing brentuximab vedotin exposure. The patients, who had relapsed/refractory classical Hodgkin lymphoma, achieved best responses of complete response, partial response or progressive disease. Deletions cut 8 bases from V and 2 bases from J, with 15 bases between. Germline V CDR1 and CDR2: LNHDA, SQIVND (reference sequence). This CDR3 comprises 15 residues. The chain employs TRBV19 and TRBJ2-2, with D tentatively TRBD2 (6 bases). The source was peripheral blood mononuclear cells (PBMCs), collected before the fourth cycle of nivolumab. The TCR originated in a human donor with classical Hodgkin lymphoma. The CDR3 DNA follows: TGTGCCAGTGGCGGGGTAGCGGCCAACACCGGGGAGCTGTTTTTT. It encodes CASGGVAANTGELFF.